This T cell receptor (beta chain) was observed in a study of STAT5B mutations in CD4+ large granular lymphocyte leukemia. Study-level results: Patient CD4-sorted repertoires looked more clonal than healthy CD4+ repertoires, even without putative leukemic clones. Top patient clones used TRBV06 genes more often: 8/27 versus 2/35 in controls.

A note on this clone: The antigen is unknown.

Authors' processing steps: The detection floor for productive clonotype frequency was 2.59 x 10-5. Sequencing used immunoSEQ multiplex PCR; TCRdb keeps in-frame clones, though not all of them. The DNA was the basis for D and trimming; V, J and clone size are from that table. Here the sample spans some 41,000 clones, roughly 76% being singletons. Germline V gene sequence: CDR1 ENHRY, CDR2 SYGVKD. V shed 4 bases and J shed 6 bases, with 12 bases lying between them. The CDR3 totals 14 residues. This chain uses TRBV10-3 with TRBJ2-2; tentatively, D is TRBD2 (7 bases). The source of this sequence is a human donor in good health. Sample: CD4+ T cells from blood buffy coats. The CDR3 DNA follows: TGTGCCATCAGTGCCGGGGGGCGGGCCGGGGAGCTGTTTTTT. Amino acid sequence: CAISAGGRAGELFF.